The 9 T cell receptor beta chains below were found in one sample sequenced in a study of blood T cell repertoires in COVID-19. The assay was immunoSEQ multiplex PCR, and TCRdb's table has in-frame clones only and misses some. Of 70,000 or so clones listed, around 80% are singletons. Sequences were obtained from peripheral blood. These receptors all stem from a man aged 45 to 65 with COVID-19, enrolled during active disease.

This chain connects TRBV5-1 to TRBJ2-3, with 9 bases identical to TRBD2. Germline CDR1 and CDR2: SGHRS and YFSETQ. The CDR3 is 17 residues long. Unmatched junction bases numbered 7, after V lost 1 base and J lost 1 base. CDR3 nucleotide sequence: TGCGCCAGCAGCTTGAATCCAGCGGGAGGCGGCACAGATACGCAGTATTTT. It encodes CASSLNPAGGGTDTQYF.

This chain connects TRBV19 to TRBJ2-1; D perhaps matches TRBD1 (5 bases). There are 16 residues in the CDR3. Trimming took 5 bases from V and 13 from J, leaving 27 bases between them. Germline CDR1 and CDR2: LNHDA and SQIVND (reference sequence). CDR3: CASSQGNTGRVTEQFF. The CDR3 bases are TGTGCCAGTAGTCAGGGCAACACGGGTCGGGTCACGGAACAGTTCTTC. The complete variable domain, with remaining parts taken from reference TRBV19 and TRBJ2-1, reads DGGITQSPKYLFRKEGQNVTLSCEQNLNHDAMYWYRQDPGQGLRLIYYSQIVNDFQKGDIAEGYSVSREKKESFPLTVTSAQKNPTAFYLCASSQGNTGRVTEQFFGPGTRLTVL.

This clone was counted only a few times. The chain links TRBV7-8 to TRBJ2-3; 8 bases are a match to TRBD1. After removal of 3 bases from V and 4 bases from J, the junction contained 18 bases not matched to a gene. This CDR3 has 19 residues. CDR1 SGHVS and CDR2 FQNEAQ come from the germline V gene. Written as DNA, the CDR3 is TGTGCCAGCAGCTTCTTCCTCGTTGACAGGGGAATTTTGGCAGATACGCAGTATTTT. It translates to CASSFFLVDRGILADTQYF.

This clone came up once. The rearrangement uses TRBV6-5 and TRBJ1-4; 7 bases are a match to TRBD1. The germline V gene encodes CDR1 MNHEY and CDR2 SVGAGI. The CDR3 sequence is 14 residues long. Unmatched junction bases numbered 4, after V lost 4 bases and J lost 5 bases. The CDR3 nucleotides read TGTGCCAGCAGTTGGACAGGACAGAATGAAAAACTGTTTTTT. The encoded protein is CASSWTGQNEKLFF.

Notes on this clone: This same CDR3 is encoded by further DNA sequences in the sample. V usage is TRBV9 and J usage is TRBJ2-5; the D is unclear. The germline gives CDR1 SGDLS, CDR2 YYNGEE. V was clipped by 3 bases and J by 5 bases, with 5 bases between them. CDR3 length: 11 residues. CDR3 loop: CASSAGETQYF. The CDR3 nucleotides are TGTGCCAGCAGCGCCGGGGAGACCCAGTACTTC.

Details on this clone: Being one base from a much bigger clone, this may be a read error. The chain joins TRBV2 to TRBJ2-7; 14 bases are a match to TRBD2. CDR1 is SNHLY, CDR2 FYNNEI, per germline. J was trimmed by 3 bases and V by 8 bases; bases with no gene match: 0. The CDR3 spans 13 residues. The CDR3 nucleotides read TGTGCCAGCGGGACTAGCGGGAGCTACGAGCAGTACTTC. Translated, it gives CASGTSGSYEQYF.

This clone was seen just once. This chain links TRBV11-2 with TRBJ2-3; D gene ambiguous. The V gene lost 4 bases and the J gene lost 6 bases, with 8 bases spanning the gap. The CDR3 is 12 residues long. The germline CDR1 and CDR2 sequences are SGHAT and FQNNGV. CDR3 nucleotide sequence: TGTGCCAGCAGCTCTCCTATGGATACGCAGTATTTT. Translated, it gives CASSSPMDTQYF.

The CDR3 here is CAISDATSGNRSPLHF. DNA of the CDR3: TGTGCCATCAGTGACGCTACAAGCGGAAATCGCTCACCCCTCCACTTT. The J gene is TRBJ1-6, the V gene TRBV10-3, with D hard to call. Germline values: CDR1 ENHRY, CDR2 SYGVKD. CDR3 size: 16 residues. The germline V and J ends were trimmed by 3 bases and 10 bases, with 19 bases remaining between them.

The V gene is TRBV9, the J gene TRBJ2-1; 9 bases agree with TRBD2. V lost 4 bases to trimming and J lost 1 base; unmatched junction nucleotides: 15. The CDR3 is 19 residues long. CDR1 and CDR2 from the germline V gene are SGDLS and YYNGEE. CDR3 DNA sequence: TGTGCCAGCAGCCCGGGGGGGACTAGCATGAGTAGGTCCTACAATGAGCAGTTCTTC. It specifies CASSPGGTSMSRSYNEQFF. The full variable domain, completed using reference TRBV9 and TRBJ2-1, is DSGVTQTPKHLITATGQRVTLRCSPRSGDLSVYWYQQSLDQGLQFLIQYYNGEERAKGNILERFSAQQFPDLHSELNLSSLELGDSALYFCASSPGGTSMSRSYNEQFFGPGTRLTVL.